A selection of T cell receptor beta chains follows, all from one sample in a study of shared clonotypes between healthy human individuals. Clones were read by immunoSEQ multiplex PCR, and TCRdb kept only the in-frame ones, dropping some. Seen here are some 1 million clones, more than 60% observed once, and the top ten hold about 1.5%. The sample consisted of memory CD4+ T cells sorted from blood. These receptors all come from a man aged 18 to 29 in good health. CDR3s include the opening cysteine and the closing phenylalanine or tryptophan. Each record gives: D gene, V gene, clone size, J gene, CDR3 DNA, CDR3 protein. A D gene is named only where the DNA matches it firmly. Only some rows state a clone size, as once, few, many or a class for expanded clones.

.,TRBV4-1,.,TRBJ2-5,TGCGCCAGCAGCCAAGCGATAGTGGAGACCCAGTACTTC,CASSQAIVETQYF
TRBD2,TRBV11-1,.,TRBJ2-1,TGTGCCAGCAGCTTAGGGCGACTAGCGGGGGGGCTCGATGAGCAGTTCTTC,CASSLGRLAGGLDEQFF
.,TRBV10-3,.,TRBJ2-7,TGTGCCACCGCAGGGTCTGGCGTCGAGCAGTACTTC,CATAGSGVEQYF
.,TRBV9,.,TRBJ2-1,TGTGCCAGCAGCGTAGCGAGTTGGCTAGCGACGGCGAATGAGCAGTTCTTC,CASSVASWLATANEQFF
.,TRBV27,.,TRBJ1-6,TGTGCCAGCAGCCCTTTAGGGTCACCCCTCCACTTT,CASSPLGSPLHF
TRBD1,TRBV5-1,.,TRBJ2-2,TGCGCCAGCAGCTTGGGGACAGGAAACACCGGGGAGCTGTTTTTT,CASSLGTGNTGELFF
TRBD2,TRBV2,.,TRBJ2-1,TGTGCCAGCAGGGGGCGGGAGGGCAGCAATGAGCAGTTCTTC,CASRGREGSNEQFF
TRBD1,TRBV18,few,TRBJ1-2,TGTGCCAGCTCACCGATTAACAGGGGGTCTAACTATGGCTACACCTTC,CASSPINRGSNYGYTF
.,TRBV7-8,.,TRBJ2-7,TGTGCCAGCTCCACCGTGAGGCCTGACTACGAGCAGTACTTC,CASSTVRPDYEQYF
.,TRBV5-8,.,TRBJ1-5,TGTGCCAGCAGCCGAGGACTGAACAATCAGCCCCAGCATTTT,CASSRGLNNQPQHF
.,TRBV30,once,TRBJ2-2,TGTGCCTTAGTTAGAGAGAACACCGGGGAGCTGTTTTTT,CALVRENTGELFF
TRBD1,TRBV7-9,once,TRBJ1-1,TGTGCCAGCAGCTTCTCCGGGACAGGGCGAACTGAAGCTTTCTTT,CASSFSGTGRTEAFF
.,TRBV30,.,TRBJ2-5,TGTGCCTGGAGTGTTTCCAGGCAAGAGACCCAGTACTTC,CAWSVSRQETQYF
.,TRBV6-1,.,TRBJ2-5,TGTGCCACTGACGACCGGGGGCGGCCCCAGTACTTC,CATDDRGRPQYF
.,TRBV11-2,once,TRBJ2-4,TGTGCCAGCAGCTTAGAGATGACAGTCCCTATAGCCAAAAACATTCAGTACTTC,CASSLEMTVPIAKNIQYF
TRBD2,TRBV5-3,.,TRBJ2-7,TGTGCCAGAAGCTTGGGACTAGCGGGCTTGGGGCAGTACTTC,CARSLGLAGLGQYF
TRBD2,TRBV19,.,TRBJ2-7,TGTGCCAGTAGGCAGCGGGGGACAACGGGCGAGCAGTACTTC,CASRQRGTTGEQYF
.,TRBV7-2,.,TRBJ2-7,TGTGCCAGCAGCTTAGGGGGGCATCAGGCCTACGAGCAGTACTTC,CASSLGGHQAYEQYF
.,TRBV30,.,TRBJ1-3,TGTGCCTGGAGTAGTGGTTTTGCGTCGGCCCCTGGAAACACCATATATTTT,CAWSSGFASAPGNTIYF
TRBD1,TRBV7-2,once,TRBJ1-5,TGTGCCAGCAGCTTAGAGGGGACAGTTAATCAGCCCCAGCATTTT,CASSLEGTVNQPQHF
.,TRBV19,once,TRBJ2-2,TGTGCCAGTAGTATTTCAGGAGCAGGGTATACCGGGGAGCTGTTTTTT,CASSISGAGYTGELFF
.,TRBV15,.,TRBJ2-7,TGTGCCACCAGCAGATCCCGGGACACCTCCTACGAGCAGTACTTC,CATSRSRDTSYEQYF
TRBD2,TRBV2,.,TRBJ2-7,TGTGCCAGAGCGACTAGCGGGAGGTCTTACGAGCAGTACTTC,CARATSGRSYEQYF
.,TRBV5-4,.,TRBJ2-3,TGTGCCAGCAGCTGGGGGGAAGCCTCAAATACGCAGTATTTT,CASSWGEASNTQYF
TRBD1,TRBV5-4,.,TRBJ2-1,TGTGCCAGCAGCTTTAGGGACAGGCGATCCTACAATGAGCAGTTCTTC,CASSFRDRRSYNEQFF
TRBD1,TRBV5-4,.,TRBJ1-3,TGTGCCAGCAGCTTGCGGACAGGGGGAAGTGGAAACACCATATATTTT,CASSLRTGGSGNTIYF
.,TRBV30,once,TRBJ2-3,TGTGCCTGGAGTGTACGTGGAAGCACAGATACGCAGTATTTT,CAWSVRGSTDTQYF
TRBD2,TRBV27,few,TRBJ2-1,TGTGCCAGCAGGAGTCTAGCGGGAGCCCGCTCCTACAATGAGCAGTTCTTC,CASRSLAGARSYNEQFF
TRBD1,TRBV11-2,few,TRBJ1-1,TGTGCCAGCAGCTTATCCCGCAGGGGGCAGATGAACACTGAAGCTTTCTTT,CASSLSRRGQMNTEAFF
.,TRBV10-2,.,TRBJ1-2,TGCGCCACCCGTGAGGCAGGAAGCTATGGCTACACCTTC,CATREAGSYGYTF
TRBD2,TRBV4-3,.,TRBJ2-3,TGCGCCAGCAGCCAAGGGCTAGCGGGGAAAACAGATACGCAGTATTTT,CASSQGLAGKTDTQYF
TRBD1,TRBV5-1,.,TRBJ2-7,TGCGCCAGCAGCTCCGGGACAGGTGCCTACGAGCAGTACTTC,CASSSGTGAYEQYF
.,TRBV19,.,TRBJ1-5,TGTGCCAGTAGTATTGACTCCCCGTATCAGCCCCAGCATTTT,CASSIDSPYQPQHF
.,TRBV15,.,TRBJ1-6,TGTGCCACCAGCAGAGCTTTCCAAGGTTCACCCCTCCACTTT,CATSRAFQGSPLHF
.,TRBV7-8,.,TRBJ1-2,TGTGCCAGCAGCTCTGAAAGGACTGAAGGCTACACCTTC,CASSSERTEGYTF
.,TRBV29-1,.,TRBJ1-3,TGCAGCGTTGATTCTGGTAAGGACGGAGGATCTGGAAACACCATATATTTT,CSVDSGKDGGSGNTIYF
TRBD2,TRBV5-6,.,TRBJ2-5,TGTGCCAGCAGCTTGGTGTCGGGAGGCTGGGAGACCCAGTACTTC,CASSLVSGGWETQYF
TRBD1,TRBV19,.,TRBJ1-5,TGTGCCAGTAGTACAGACAGGGGTGAGCCCCAGCATTTT,CASSTDRGEPQHF
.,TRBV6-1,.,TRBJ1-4,TGTGCCAGCAAAGGGCTCAGGGTTGAAAAACTGTTTTTT,CASKGLRVEKLFF
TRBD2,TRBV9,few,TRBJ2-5,TGTGCCAGCAGCGTAGGGCCGGGAGGGGGCCAAGAGACCCAGTACTTC,CASSVGPGGGQETQYF
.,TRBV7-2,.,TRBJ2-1,TGTGCCAGCAGCCCGACTAGAAGCTCTAATGAGCAGTTCTTC,CASSPTRSSNEQFF
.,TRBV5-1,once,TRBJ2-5,TGCGCCAGCAGCTTGGAGGGGAGCACTTGGGAGACCCAGTACTTC,CASSLEGSTWETQYF
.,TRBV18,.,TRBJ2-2,TGTGCCAGCTCACCACAAGAATATACCGGGGAGCTGTTTTTT,CASSPQEYTGELFF
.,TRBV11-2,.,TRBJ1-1,TGTGCCAGCAGGCAGTGGAACACTGAAGCTTTCTTT,CASRQWNTEAFF
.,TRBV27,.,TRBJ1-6,TGTGCCAGCGGGAGGCTAGGGGCTATCTATAATTCACCCCTCCACTTT,CASGRLGAIYNSPLHF
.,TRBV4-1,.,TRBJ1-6,TGCGCCAGCAGCCAAGGGGAGGATCGGTCCCTCCACTTT,CASSQGEDRSLHF
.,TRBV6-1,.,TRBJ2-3,TGTGCCAGCAGTGAAAGGGGGGGGACTAGCACAGATACGCAGTATTTT,CASSERGGTSTDTQYF